Listed below are T cell receptor beta chains from one sample, sequenced in a study of beta chain features in type 1 diabetes. TCRdb's copy holds only in-frame clones and misses some; the assay was immunoSEQ multiplex PCR. Counted here are about 110,000 clones, roughly 43% occurring once; the ten biggest clones make up less than 0.08%. Sequenced: stem cell memory CD4+ T cells from blood. The receptors stem from a young woman in good health. CDR3s leave out the opening cysteine and the closing phenylalanine or tryptophan. The order of the fields is V gene, CDR3 protein.

>TRBV15
ATSRDGRGGPTDTQY
>TRBV7-9
ASSLGAGGQETQY
>TRBV5-1
ASSLMFQNTEAF
>TRBV28
ASTGGAGRNEQY
>TRBV7-7
ASSLAIQGGYNEQF
>TRBV5-1
ASSTGQGLVEQY
>TRBV5-4
ASRGRPTGANVLT
>TRBV7-9
ASSLRLADRTDTQY
>TRBV6-1
ASSEERGRYNEQF
>TRBV5-4
ASSAGTSGSSYNEQF
>TRBV21-1
ASPGPRGDSNTGELF
>TRBV7-8
ASGRVELNTEAF
>TRBV7-3
ASSPAAGLAIDEQF
>TRBV19
ASGEQLNQPQH
>TRBV18
ASSRDRGAGNQPQH
>TRBV30
AWGFKDRATEAF
>TRBV5-4
ASSIKILGGQPSYEQY
>TRBV14
ASSPVIGEGVDEQF
>TRBV13
ASSGSSGSADTQY
>TRBV6-5
ASSPRQGYYEQY
>TRBV20-1
TAVGNYGYT
>TRBV11-1
ASSRRTSSPIQY
>TRBV29-1
SVAKFGTSGSNEQF
>TRBV30
AWSVIQGGEQY
>TRBV7-2
ASSLQRTVYEQY
>TRBV5-1
ASSPETAAETQY
>TRBV6-5
ASSYSGGTEAF
>TRBV28
ASSSDTRWRSKNIQY
>TRBV5-4
ASSLGRDAGEQY
>TRBV6-6
ASTFTGGGYT
>TRBV28
ASSGTAANTGELF
>TRBV7-9
ASSRGETQWDQPQH
>TRBV7-9
ASSSVVPGLLSGNTIY
>TRBV29-1
SVETSLIYGYT
>TRBV4-2
ASSQEGLAVRGTQY
>TRBV7-9
ASSFWSRLEQF
>TRBV5-1
ASSYTGSPSYEQY
>TRBV28
ASLEHYGYT
>TRBV25-1
ASSGGQAFYNEQF
>TRBV7-9
ASSNPLPVYEQF
>TRBV19
ASRGTGSLGEQY
>TRBV6-5
ASSKEGTGGTEAF
>TRBV7-8
ASRDNADRGRNYGYT
>TRBV2
ASTGESNQPQH
>TRBV5-5
ASSQLTGAGQGYT
>TRBV30
AWGRLAATSTDTQY
>TRBV28
ATAFLDRGYNEQF
>TRBV6-5
ASSPGDYNEQF
>TRBV6-5
ASRPRQTNTGELF
>TRBV19
ASTPMLNTGELF
>TRBV18
ASSSIRDSSYEQY
>TRBV6-6
ASSSQGYSYT